The 30 T cell receptor beta chains given below trace back to one sample, sequenced in a study of human T cells and chemical hapten exposure. TCRdb re-called the RACE reads through MiXCR, storing one row per CDR3 protein. The sample has 150,000 to 200,000 distinct CDR3 sequences, almost 30% seen once. The time point was: pre-sensitization, week 0. Treatment denoted: therapeutic diphenylcyclopropenone sensitization with weekly scalp DPC. The material was whole blood, obtained in connection with sensitization to the hapten diphenylcyclopropenone (DPC). These receptors were obtained from a woman aged 25 to 39 with alopecia areata. Some clones in this sample may be carry-over from other donors' samples.

V usage is TRBV5-1 and J usage is TRBJ2-1; D uncertain. Germline V gene lookup returns CDR1 SGHRS and CDR2 YFSETQ. The ends were cut back, 0 bases at V and 2 bases at J, with 9 bases in the middle. The length of the CDR3 is 15 residues. CDR3 sequence (DNA): TGCGCCAGCAGCTTGGTAGCAGGAGCCTACAATGAGCAGTTCTTC. It encodes CASSLVAGAYNEQFF.

This chain joins TRBV29-1 and TRBJ2-7; perhaps TRBD1 as D (6 bases). This CDR3 has 12 amino acids. Germline V lookup: CDR1 SQVTM, CDR2 ANQGSEA. Trimming removed 5 bases at V and 3 bases at J, with 11 bases between. CDR3 residues: CSVQTDSYEQYF. CDR3 coding DNA: TGCAGCGTTCAAACGGACAGCTACGAGCAGTACTTC.

This clonotype appeared a few times. The chain uses TRBV18 and TRBJ1-1, with TRBD1 as a possible D gene (5 bases). Germline V lookup: CDR1 KGHSH, CDR2 LQKENI. Trimming pared 6 bases from V and 1 base from J, leaving 9 bases between. The CDR3 has 13 residues. CDR3 DNA: TGTGCCAGCTCGCGGGACCAGAACACTGAAGCTTTCTTT. Translation gives CASSRDQNTEAFF.

This clonotype showed up just a few times. V and J are TRBV7-8 and TRBJ2-1, with D possibly being TRBD1 (6 bases). The V end lost 2 bases, the J end lost 3 bases, and 11 bases lay between the germline ends. The germline V gene encodes CDR1 SGHVS and CDR2 FQNEAQ. The CDR3 length is 15 residues. The CDR3, as DNA: TGTGCCAGCAGCTTAATGAGGGGGTACTACAATGAGCAGTTCTTC. Encoded protein: CASSLMRGYYNEQFF.

The chain combines TRBV4-2 with TRBJ1-6, with D possibly TRBD1 on 5 matching bases. Germline V CDR1 and CDR2: LGHNA, YNFKEQ. The V and J ends lost 4 bases and 5 bases respectively, with 9 bases between them. CDR3 length: 14 residues. CDR3 bases: TGTGCCAGCAGCCCGGGACCGAATAATTCACCCCTCCACTTT. Translation gives CASSPGPNNSPLHF.

The chain carries TRBV28 and TRBJ1-2; 9 positions agree with TRBD1. Germline values: CDR1 MDHEN, CDR2 SYDVKM. The CDR3 covers 14 residues. V gave up 4 bases and J gave up 8 bases; unmatched junction bases: 8. The CDR3 loop is CASSSGQGTDGYTF. In DNA, the CDR3 is TGTGCCAGCAGTTCGGGACAGGGCACCGACGGCTACACCTTC.

This clonotype occurred a few times. The J gene is TRBJ1-3, the V gene TRBV6-2 or TRBV6-3; a weak D match, TRBD1 (6 bases). V shed 0 bases and J shed 0 bases, with 18 bases lying between them. CDR1 MNHEY and CDR2 SVGEGT come from the germline V gene. CDR3 length equals 19 residues. For the CDR3, the DNA is TGTGCCAGCAGTTACTCGAGTAAACCGGGACACGACTCTGGAAACACCATATATTTT. Its translation: CASSYSSKPGHDSGNTIYF.

This clonotype has only a few counts. CDR3 region: CATSRDRGTSEQFF. CDR3 coding DNA: TGTGCCACCAGCAGAGATCGGGGGACTTCCGAGCAGTTCTTC. J is TRBJ2-1 and V is TRBV15, with D possibly matching TRBD2 (6 bases). Germline values: CDR1 LNHNV, CDR2 YYDKDF (reference sequence). The CDR3 has 14 residues. Trimming removed 0 bases from V and 10 bases from J, with 13 bases in between.

The chain uses TRBV7-9 and TRBJ1-6; 7 bases agree with TRBD1. The junction had 10 bases not matched to a gene; V was cut back by 7 bases and J by 4 bases. Germline-derived CDR1 and CDR2 are SEHNR and FQNEAQ (reference sequence). The length of the CDR3 is 16 residues. CDR3: CASTNDRAPYNSPLHF. The DNA for the CDR3 is TGTGCCAGCACCAACGACAGGGCGCCGTATAATTCACCCCTCCACTTT.

The chain uses TRBV29-1 and TRBJ1-1, with D perhaps TRBD1 (6 bases). CDR1 and CDR2 from the germline V gene are SQVTM and ANQGSEA. The CDR3 extends over 14 amino acids. Deletions cut 3 bases from V and 0 bases from J, with 11 bases between. The CDR3 DNA sequence: TGCAGCGTTGAGGGGGCAGGCTTGAACACTGAAGCTTTCTTT. Encoded protein: CSVEGAGLNTEAFF.

The V gene is TRBV10-3, the J gene TRBJ1-2; 9 bases align to TRBD1. The CDR3 has 17 residues. Unmatched junction bases numbered 12, after V lost 6 bases and J lost 1 base. CDR1 is ENHRY, CDR2 SYGVKD, per germline. CDR3 loop: CAISPTPTGGDNYGYTF. The CDR3 DNA reads as TGTGCCATCAGCCCGACGCCCACAGGGGGCGATAACTATGGCTACACCTTC.

This clonotype appeared a few times. The rearrangement uses TRBV18 and TRBJ2-7; 10 bases line up with TRBD2. The length of the CDR3 is 15 residues. Germline CDR1 KGHSH, CDR2 LQKENI. V was clipped by 3 bases and J by 4 bases; unmatched bases: 6. The CDR3, as DNA: TGTGCCAGCTCACCGGCCGGGACTAGCGAGTACGAGCAGTACTTC. It is translated as CASSPAGTSEYEQYF.

In its sample, this clonotype was seen a few times. The chain carries TRBV7-2 and TRBJ2-3; D not certain. Per the germline V gene, CDR1 is SGHTA and CDR2 is FQGNSA. Trimming cost V 5 bases and J 0 bases, with 6 bases left between them. The CDR3 sequence is 13 residues long. The CDR3 coding sequence is TGTGCCAGCAGCATTGCTAGCACAGATACGCAGTATTTT. Amino acid sequence: CASSIASTDTQYF.

The count of this clonotype is one. The V gene is TRBV12-3 or TRBV12-4, the J gene TRBJ2-3, with TRBD2 matching 10 bases. The ends lost 7 bases at V and 5 bases at J; junction bases unmatched: 6. The CDR3 is 14 residues long. This chain's CDR3 is CASTVAGGGDTQYF. In DNA, the CDR3 is TGTGCCAGCACCGTAGCGGGGGGTGGAGATACGCAGTATTTT.

The chain combines TRBV2 with TRBJ2-2; no clear D gene. The V gene's germline CDR1 is SNHLY and CDR2 FYNNEI. V was cut by 1 base and J by 7 bases, with 4 bases left in between. The CDR3 runs to 12 residues. The CDR3: CASSEGGGELFF. The DNA of the CDR3 is TGTGCCAGCAGTGAAGGTGGCGGGGAGCTGTTTTTT.

V gene TRBV28 combines with J gene TRBJ2-7; 9 bases align to TRBD1. Losses at the gene ends were 2 bases for V and 5 bases for J; bases not matched to a gene: 4. In germline, CDR1 is MDHEN, CDR2 SYDVKM. This CDR3 has 14 amino acids. The chain's CDR3 is CASSLGTGQDEQYF. DNA for the CDR3: TGTGCCAGCAGTTTAGGGACAGGGCAGGACGAGCAGTACTTC.

This clonotype was seen more than once but under ten times. The chain is built from TRBV4-2 and TRBJ1-3; maybe TRBD1 (6 bases). The CDR3 is 17 residues long. CDR1 is LGHNA, CDR2 YNFKEQ, per germline. V was clipped by 1 base and J by 0 bases, with 13 bases between them. The CDR3 loop is CASSQVFWTASGNTIYF. The CDR3, as DNA: TGTGCCAGCAGCCAAGTCTTTTGGACAGCCTCTGGAAACACCATATATTTT.

J is TRBJ1-4 and V is TRBV5-6; unclear D gene. Deletions cut 2 bases from V and 10 bases from J, with 18 bases between. The CDR3 sequence is 15 residues long. Germline loops: CDR1 SGHDT, CDR2 YYEEEE. The CDR3 nucleotides read TGTGCCAGCAGCTTCGCTGCTACCAAGGATGGAAAACTGTTTTTT. Translating it yields CASSFAATKDGKLFF.

The gene calls are TRBV29-1 and TRBJ1-1, with D possibly matching TRBD1 (5 bases). V lost 5 bases to trimming and J lost 6 bases, with 19 bases between them. CDR3 length: 14 residues. Per the germline V gene, CDR1 is SQVTM and CDR2 is ANQGSEA. CDR3 sequence: CSVSTAGEKSEAFF. The CDR3 DNA is TGCAGCGTTTCGACAGCGGGGGAGAAGTCTGAAGCTTTCTTT.

This clonotype was counted a few times. This rearrangement joins TRBV27 to TRBJ1-1; D call uncertain. V gave up 0 bases and J gave up 2 bases, with 10 bases separating them. Germline V gene sequence: CDR1 MNHEY, CDR2 SMNVEV (reference sequence). This CDR3 is built from 15 residues. The CDR3 nucleotides read TGTGCCAGCAGTTTATCCGGACTACCAAACACTGAAGCTTTCTTT. Translated, it gives CASSLSGLPNTEAFF.

In DNA, the CDR3 is TGTGCCAGCAGACTTACAGGGGGCGGTATGAGGGAGACCCAGTACTTC. It is translated as CASRLTGGGMRETQYF. The V and J genes are TRBV5-6 and TRBJ2-5; 9 bases agree with TRBD1. Germline V gives CDR1 SGHDT, CDR2 YYEEEE. V shed 5 bases, J shed 5 bases, and the junction held 13 bases outside the gene matches. The CDR3 loop spans 16 amino acids.

The chain has TRBV29-1 and TRBJ2-3, with 15 bases identical to TRBD2. J gave up 5 bases and V 4 bases, and 4 bases lay outside the gene matches. This CDR3 comprises 15 residues. The V gene's germline CDR1 is SQVTM and CDR2 ANQGSEA. CDR3 sequence (DNA): TGCAGCGTTGGGACTAGCGGGAGGGCCAAAGATACGCAGTATTTT. This translates into CSVGTSGRAKDTQYF.

This clonotype was counted a few times. The chain uses TRBV11-1 and TRBJ2-7; the match to TRBD1 covers 8 bases. Germline CDR1 reads SGHAT; CDR2 reads FQDESV (reference sequence). The length of the CDR3 is 16 residues. V dropped 3 bases and J dropped 0; count of bases not matched to a gene: 7. The CDR3 sequence: CASSLTTGVGSYEQYF. The CDR3 coding sequence is TGTGCCAGCAGCTTGACGACAGGGGTGGGCTCCTACGAGCAGTACTTC.

This chain links TRBV28 with TRBJ2-7, with 11 bases matching TRBD2. V trimming: 6 bases; J trimming: 5 bases; junction bases outside the gene matches: 12. The CDR3 totals 16 residues. Germline V gives CDR1 MDHEN, CDR2 SYDVKM. CDR3 sequence: CASSPPLAGVPHEQYF. CDR3 sequence (DNA): TGTGCCAGCAGCCCCCCACTAGCGGGAGTCCCCCACGAGCAGTACTTC.

This chain joins TRBV6-5 and TRBJ1-1; a weak D match, TRBD1 (5 bases). The ends were cut back, 4 bases at V and 4 bases at J, with 13 bases in the middle. The CDR3 is 14 residues long. CDR1 MNHEY and CDR2 SVGAGI come from the germline V gene. The CDR3 protein is CASSSGLGVTEAFF. DNA of the CDR3: TGTGCCAGCAGTTCCGGCTTAGGGGTCACTGAAGCTTTCTTT.

V is TRBV12-5 and J is TRBJ2-2; tentative D call: TRBD2 (5 bases). In germline, CDR1 is LGHNT, CDR2 FRNRAP. The CDR3 length is 13 residues. The V end was cut by 6 bases, the J end by 2 bases, with 7 bases between. The CDR3 DNA sequence: TGTGCTAGTGGCCTAGCCAACACCGGGGAGCTGTTTTTT. Residues: CASGLANTGELFF.

This chain uses TRBV7-2 with TRBJ1-5; TRBD1 might be the D (5 bases). CDR3 length equals 15 residues. Looked up from germline, CDR1 is SGHTA and CDR2 is FQGNSA. The V end was cut by 6 bases, the J end by 0 bases, with 12 bases between. CDR3 coding DNA: TGTGCCAGCAGTATGGGGGACTTTAGCAATCAGCCCCAGCATTTT. Translated: CASSMGDFSNQPQHF.

On this clonotype: The junction and the germline gene differ at one end; a read error may be behind it. The genes are TRBV7-9 and TRBJ2-2; TRBD2 aligns across 12 bases. The CDR3 has 19 residues. Germline loops: CDR1 SEHNR, CDR2 FQNEAQ (reference sequence). CDR3 bases: TGTGCCAGCAGTATCACGCGGCTAGCGGGGGGGCCCAGCACCGGGGAGCCGTTTTTT. It encodes CASSITRLAGGPSTGEPFF.

V and J are TRBV20-1 and TRBJ2-7; D not certain. This CDR3 comprises 11 residues. Germline V gene data show CDR1 as DFQATT and CDR2 as SNEGSKA (reference sequence). Trimming took off 1 base at V and 5 bases at J, with 6 bases between the two ends. This CDR3 is CSARAKDEQYF. For the CDR3, the DNA is TGCAGTGCTAGAGCAAAGGACGAGCAGTACTTC.

A single count supports this clonotype. The rearrangement joins TRBV20-1 to TRBJ2-1; 11 bases align to TRBD2. The CDR3 consists of 14 residues. V shed 3 bases and J 6 bases; nucleotides not matched to a gene: 4. Germline CDR1 is DFQATT and CDR2 is SNEGSKA (reference sequence). In DNA, the CDR3 is TGCAGTGCTAGTCAGGGACTAGCGGTCAATGAGCAGTTCTTC. Protein: CSASQGLAVNEQFF.